The entry below gives a single T cell receptor beta chain sequence along with its context. The antigen is undetermined. This specimen belongs to a study of shared clonotypes between healthy human individuals. General study findings and limits: Researchers sampled blood only, noting tissue repertoires likely differ.

Per sorted-subset replicate PCR, input was 150 to 250 ng DNA, representing 30,000 or so T cell genomes. The protocol was immunoSEQ multiplex PCR, while the TCRdb copy is restricted to in-frame clones and leaves out a portion. The sample consists of under 2,500,000 clones, approximately 96% of them appearing once. Germline CDR1 is SGHRS and CDR2 is YFSETQ. Trimming cost V 5 bases and J 3 bases, with 11 bases left between them. This CDR3 has 13 residues. Recent vaccinations or acute infections were absent in the healthy HIV-negative adult donors. CD45RA-negative memory and CD45RA+ naive subsets were split from the CD4+ cells.

This rearrangement joins TRBV5-1 to TRBJ1-1; D remains ambiguous. The origin of this receptor is a man aged 18 to 29 in good health. The sample taken for sequencing was naive CD4+ T cells sorted from blood. The subset here: CD45RA+ positively selected. CDR3 in DNA: TGCGCCAGCAGGAGGGAAAGAGACACTGAAGCTTTCTTT. Its translation is CASRRERDTEAFF.